Sequencing of this T cell receptor (beta chain) was carried out in a study of shared clonotypes between healthy human individuals. HIV-negative, healthy adults without recent acute infections or vaccinations were the donors. It was into CD45RA+ naive and CD45RA-negative memory subsets that the CD4+ cells were split. Study results and limitations: It was observed that 4% to 6% of naive CD4 clonotypes were shared across a handful of donors.

Over several immunoSEQ plates, each subset's genomic DNA was distributed in even portions. Data came from immunoSEQ multiplex PCR; TCRdb stores just in-frame clones and leaves some out. The sample includes roughly 2.2 million clones, more than 85% of them seen just once. As to this clone: Its matching antigen is unknown.

Trimming shortened V by 1 base and J by 6 bases, and 10 bases separated the two germline ends. Per germline, CDR1 LNHNV and CDR2 YYDKDF (reference sequence). The CDR3 has 14 amino acids. J is TRBJ2-1 and V is TRBV15; maybe TRBD2 (6 bases). The clonotype originates from a man aged 18 to 30 in good health. Some clones in this sample may be carry-over from other donors' samples. The sequencing sample was made of naive CD4+ T cells from PBMCs. The sample's subset: CD45RA+ positively selected. The CDR3 nucleotides read TGTGCCACCAGCAGAGCGGGAGCGGTCAATGAGCAGTTCTTC. Translated: CATSRAGAVNEQFF.